This is a list of T cell receptor beta chains from one sample in a study of T cell repertoires in ileal Crohn's disease. Method: immunoSEQ multiplex PCR; TCRdb's copy keeps in-frame clones and lacks some. Altogether under 15,000 clones are present, roughly 80% being singletons, with the ten largest covering roughly 15%. What was sequenced was ileal tissue. These receptors all stem from an adult with Crohn's disease. Both conserved end residues are part of each CDR3. The listing skips clone size in some rows; elsewhere it reads once, few, many or a size class.

size,J,V,CDR3
few,TRBJ2-3,TRBV19,CASSIGSWDTQYF
NA,TRBJ1-5,TRBV2,CASRNRGSSNQPQHF
few,TRBJ1-1,TRBV30,CAWKRELTEAFF
NA,TRBJ2-5,TRBV27,CASSFGSGETQYF
NA,TRBJ1-2,TRBV5-1,CASSLGATGEGYTF
NA,TRBJ2-6,TRBV2,CARTRDSTHSGANVLTF
NA,TRBJ2-3,TRBV5-8,CASRMVSGVSDTQYF
NA,TRBJ2-1,TRBV7-2,CASSSRQGAQAEQFF
NA,TRBJ2-7,TRBV7-2,CASSLTNRDYEQYF
NA,TRBJ1-4,TRBV30,CAWNQDNEKLFF
NA,TRBJ2-3,TRBV19,CASSIEEGRTDTQYF
NA,TRBJ2-2,TRBV11-2,CASSPPGTPTTGELFF